The rows below give T cell receptor beta chains drawn from one sample of a study of vaccination effects on CD4 cells after COVID-19. Libraries were prepared by immunoSEQ multiplex PCR; TCRdb keeps only in-frame clonotypes and omits some of them. The top ten hold over 2.5% of the sample, which has about 73,000 clones, roughly 74% seen once. No antigen has been identified for these receptors. Sequences were derived from CD4+ T cells from PBMCs cultured with HCoV-NL63 spike peptides, sampled before COVID-19 vaccination. The receptor source for this set is a human donor who received a COVID-19 vaccine. Both conserved end residues are part of each CDR3. A D gene is named only where the DNA matches it firmly. Clone size appears in some rows only: once, few, many, or a class for an expanded clone.

>TRBV6-5|-|TRBJ1-2|few
TGTGCCCCGGGGCCGTATGGCTACACCTTC
CAPGPYGYTF
>TRBV9|TRBD2|TRBJ2-5|-
TGTGCCAGCAGCCCCAGGACTAGCGGGGTCTGGGAGACCCAGTACTTC
CASSPRTSGVWETQYF
>TRBV7-2|-|TRBJ2-1|few
TGTGCCAGCAGTCTACAGAGATACAATGAGCAGTTCTTC
CASSLQRYNEQFF
>TRBV30|-|TRBJ2-1|once
TGTGCCTGGAGCGATCTCGACAGAAACTACAATGAGCAGTTCTTC
CAWSDLDRNYNEQFF
>TRBV5-1|-|TRBJ2-3|-
TGCGCCAGCAGCGTAATGGGGGCAGATACGCAGTATTTT
CASSVMGADTQYF
>TRBV7-9|TRBD1|TRBJ2-2|few
TGTGCCAGCAGCTTACAGGGGGTCACCGGGGAGCTGTTTTTT
CASSLQGVTGELFF
>TRBV19|-|TRBJ1-2|-
TGTGCCAGTAGTATCCAATCGGGCGCCTATGGCTACACCTTC
CASSIQSGAYGYTF
>TRBV6-5|TRBD1|TRBJ1-2|-
TGTGCCAGCATAGGACAGGGCCGAATGACGGGCTACACCTTC
CASIGQGRMTGYTF
>TRBV9|-|TRBJ2-5|-
TGTGCCAGCAGCGTCGGGACAGCGGGAGAGACCCAGTACTTC
CASSVGTAGETQYF
>TRBV3-1/TRBV3-2|-|TRBJ1-4|-
TGTGCCAGCAGCCAAGAGGGGGCCCTATTTGGGAAACTGTTTTTT
CASSQEGALFGKLFF
>TRBV6-5|-|TRBJ1-1|-
TGTGCCAGCAGTTACGGGGGGAACACTGAAGCTTTCTTT
CASSYGGNTEAFF
>TRBV5-4|TRBD1|TRBJ1-2|few
TGTGCCAGCAAGAGGGAGGTGACAGGGTTTGGCTACACCTTC
CASKREVTGFGYTF
>TRBV27|TRBD2|TRBJ2-2|-
TGTGCCAGCCAGAAAATTTGGGGGGGCACCGGGGAGCTGTTTTTT
CASQKIWGGTGELFF
>TRBV6-6|-|TRBJ1-3|-
TGTGCCAGCGGTGGGGGGCGAGGAAACACCATATATTTT
CASGGGRGNTIYF
>TRBV5-1|-|TRBJ2-4|-
TGCGCCAGCAGCTCGCCGGGACTAAACATTCAGTACTTC
CASSSPGLNIQYF
>TRBV20-1|-|TRBJ1-1|-
TGCAGTGCTAGTGGGCAGGGCGAGAAAACAGGGTACTCGGCTGAAGCTTTCTTT
CSASGQGEKTGYSAEAFF
>TRBV3-1/TRBV3-2|TRBD1|TRBJ1-3|few
TGTGCCAGCAGCCCGACAGGGGCTGGAAACACCATATATTTT
CASSPTGAGNTIYF
>TRBV6-5|TRBD2|TRBJ2-5|-
TGTGCCAGCGCGCGGGGGGAGACCCAGTACTTC
CASARGETQYF
>TRBV5-4|TRBD2|TRBJ2-1|-
TGTGCCAGCAGCTTGGGTAGCGGGGGGGCGAATGAGCAGTTCTTC
CASSLGSGGANEQFF
>TRBV6-4|-|TRBJ1-6|few
TGTGCCAGCAGTGCCCGCGATTCTAATTCACCCCTCCACTTT
CASSARDSNSPLHF
>TRBV3-1/TRBV3-2|-|TRBJ1-3|-
TGTGCCAGCAGCCAAGATAGGGGGTACTACTCTGGAAACACCATATATTTT
CASSQDRGYYSGNTIYF
>TRBV5-5|-|TRBJ1-5|-
TGTGCCAGCGGTCCCTCGAGACAGTACCCTCAGCCCCAGCATTTT
CASGPSRQYPQPQHF
>TRBV11-3|-|TRBJ2-2|-
TGTGCCAGCAGCTTAGATCTCGCTCGAGGGGGTACCGGGGAGCTGTTTTTT
CASSLDLARGGTGELFF
>TRBV18|-|TRBJ1-2|once
TGTGCCAGCTCACCCCCAGGGAGGGGGTTTTATGGCTACACCTTC
CASSPPGRGFYGYTF
>TRBV30|-|TRBJ1-5|-
TGTGCCTGGAGCGACGCCAATCAGCCCCAGCATTTT
CAWSDANQPQHF
>TRBV24-1|-|TRBJ2-5|-
TGTGCCACCAGTGACTCTCCAGAGACCCAGTACTTC
CATSDSPETQYF
>TRBV28|TRBD2|TRBJ2-5|once
TGTGCCAGCAGTTCTCTAGCGGGGGGCGGAGAGACCCAGTACTTC
CASSSLAGGGETQYF
>TRBV6-5|-|TRBJ2-5|-
TGTGCCAGCAGGGAGCAAGAGACCCAGTACTTC
CASREQETQYF
>TRBV27|TRBD2|TRBJ2-5|-
TGTGCCACCTGTCGGACTAGCGGGGGGCAAGAGACCCAGTACTTC
CATCRTSGGQETQYF
>TRBV11-2|-|TRBJ1-2|-
TGTGCCAGCAGCTTAGCGGGCAGATTCTATGGCTACACCTTC
CASSLAGRFYGYTF
>TRBV19|TRBD2|TRBJ2-5|-
TGTGCCAGTGGGGGACTAGCCGGGGGGACCCAGTACTTC
CASGGLAGGTQYF
>TRBV19|-|TRBJ1-2|once
TGTGCCAGTCGAGAGGGGCGTACTAACTATGGCTACACCTTC
CASREGRTNYGYTF
>TRBV2|-|TRBJ2-2|-
TGTGCCAGCAGGATCACAGGGACCGGGGAGCTGTTTTTT
CASRITGTGELFF